Sequencing of this TCR beta chain was carried out in a study of T-cell reconstitution after alpha-beta-depleted transplantation in children listed by TCRdb under 2016. About the study as a whole: Using TCR repertoire profiling, the study quantitatively followed how T-cell immune reconstitution unfolded in children after TCRalphabeta/CD19-depleted allogeneic hematopoietic cell transplantation. The study at large found these results: The frequencies of hyperexpanded clones fell over the following months, and after one year, T-cell counts and TCRbeta diversity were mostly attributed to newly produced T cells. The apparently early alphabetaT-cell count recovery about two months after transplant was reportedly dependent on only several hundred rapidly expanded clones derived from non-depleted graft cells. The high TCRbeta diversity at day 60 in some patients was ascribed to recipient T cells and intrathymic progenitors that had survived conditioning.

This sample's treatment or condition label indicates: allogeneic hematopoietic cell transplantation with graft depleted of TCRalphabeta T cells and CD19 B cells. TCRalphabeta/CD19-depleted allogeneic hematopoietic cell grafts were given to the transplant recipients, all of whom were children. Preparation of the library involved PCR. This sample was sequenced with an Illumina HiSeq 2500. TCR libraries were prepared with molecular barcoding, using unique molecular identifiers to normalize TCRbeta repertoire quantification. The raw public reads went through TCRdb reprocessing: fastp at Q25, MiXCR clone calling, in-frame beta chains kept. Duplicate CDR3 protein sequences are folded into a single record with the most common DNA and genes. The sample has approximately 980,000 distinct CDR3 sequences on record, roughly 29% of them singletons. The ten largest account for over 25% of the sample. The CDR3 covers 15 residues, taking in both the cysteine and the phenylalanine. The kept DNA is CDR3 alone, 45 bases in frame from the first base. Unmatched junction bases come to 4, with V trimmed by 3 bases and J by 5 bases. The germline V gene specifies SGHVS as CDR1 and FNYEAQ as CDR2.

With regard to this clonotype: Its antigen has not been determined. No much larger clonotype is one base removed from it; base qualities were not supplied.

The chain uses TRBV7-6 and TRBJ2-3; TRBD2 agrees with 11 junctional bases. The clonotype originates from a boy younger than two who had a stem cell transplant for SCID, so the T cells may come from the graft donor. Sequencing was performed on PBMCs, mostly from graft donor cells, taken 360 days after TCRalphabeta/CD19-depleted stem cell transplant. The CDR3 protein is CASSLRLAGKDTQYF. The DNA is TGTGCCAGCAGCTTGCGACTAGCGGGGAAAGATACGCAGTATTTT.